Following are 20 T cell receptor beta chains from one sample sequenced in a study of shared clonotypes between healthy human individuals. Only in-frame clones appear in the TCRdb table, and some are missing; sequencing was by immunoSEQ multiplex PCR. The data contain about 2.4 million clones, 85% to 95% of them singletons. The sample comprised naive CD4+ T cells sorted from blood. Subset denoted: CD45RA+ positively selected. The source is a man aged 18 to 30 in good health.

V gene TRBV5-8 combines with J gene TRBJ1-1; D is perhaps TRBD1 (5 bases). CDR1 SGHTS and CDR2 YDEGEE come from the germline V gene. This CDR3 is built from 13 residues. The V end lost 6 bases, the J end lost 2 bases, and 11 bases lay between the germline ends. This chain's CDR3 is CASTSGRNTEAFF. The DNA of the CDR3 is TGTGCCAGCACCTCGGGACGAAACACTGAAGCTTTCTTT.

The genes are TRBV15 and TRBJ1-3; no clear D gene. V was shortened by 0 bases and J by 3 bases, with 12 bases between the two germline ends. Germline CDR1 and CDR2: LNHNV and YYDKDF (reference sequence). This CDR3 is 16 amino acids long. The CDR3: CATSRDTPGGGNTIYF. Here the CDR3 DNA reads TGTGCCACCAGCAGAGATACCCCGGGTGGTGGAAACACCATATATTTT.

The chain uses TRBV10-3 and TRBJ2-2; either TRBD1 or TRBD2 may fit D (6 bases each). Trimming removed 10 bases from V and 3 bases from J, with 24 bases in between. Per germline, CDR1 ENHRY and CDR2 SYGVKD. This CDR3 is 17 amino acids long. CDR3 coding DNA: TGTGCCACAGGGGTCCTTCCGGGGGCGTCGGACACCGGGGAGCTGTTTTTT. It yields the protein CATGVLPGASDTGELFF.

The chain uses TRBV13 and TRBJ1-4; D remains ambiguous. The germline V gene has CDR1 PRHDT and CDR2 FYEKMQ (reference sequence). This CDR3 has 15 amino acids. With 2 bases removed from V and 8 bases from J, the gap between germline ends came to 15 bases. The CDR3 is CASSLRVPILEKLFF. In DNA form, the CDR3 reads TGTGCCAGCAGCTTAAGGGTACCTATTTTGGAAAAACTGTTTTTT.

The chain employs TRBV7-3 and TRBJ1-1; D is ambiguous. In germline, CDR1 is SGHTA, CDR2 FQGTGA. The CDR3 runs to 14 residues. The V and J ends lost 0 bases and 2 bases respectively, with 7 bases between them. The CDR3 region has the DNA TGTGCCAGCAGCTTAACGGGGTATAACACTGAAGCTTTCTTT. Translation: CASSLTGYNTEAFF.

The rearrangement links TRBV27 to TRBJ2-2, with TRBD1 identical over 11 bases. The CDR3 sequence is 16 residues long. The trim removed 6 bases at V and 5 bases at J, leaving 8 bases unmatched. Germline lookup yields CDR1 MNHEY and CDR2 SMNVEV (reference sequence). CDR3 amino acids: CASRRIRDRGTGELFF. The CDR3 coding sequence is TGTGCCAGCAGGCGCATCCGGGACAGGGGGACCGGGGAGCTGTTTTTT.

CDR3 residues: CASRDSHIREAFF. The CDR3 DNA is TGTGCCAGCAGGGACAGCCACATACGCGAGGCTTTCTTT. The chain has TRBV11-2 and TRBJ1-1; tentative D call: TRBD1 (6 bases). The V and J ends lost 6 bases and 11 bases respectively, with 19 bases between them. Germline lookup yields CDR1 SGHAT and CDR2 FQNNGV. The CDR3 runs to 13 residues.

A note on this clone: This same CDR3 is encoded by further DNA sequences in the sample. The V call is TRBV5-1, the J call TRBJ1-1, with a possible D match to TRBD1 (6 bases). Trimming shortened V by 3 bases and J by 5 bases, and 8 bases separated the two germline ends. CDR3 length: 12 residues. Germline lookup yields CDR1 SGHRS and CDR2 YFSETQ. CDR3 nucleotide sequence: TGCGCCAGCAGCTCACAGGGTACTGAAGCTTTCTTT. This encodes CASSSQGTEAFF.

In DNA form, the CDR3 reads TGTGCCTGGACAGGCGGAGGGTTTGAGACCCAGTACTTC. It encodes CAWTGGGFETQYF. The rearrangement uses TRBV30 and TRBJ2-5, with D possibly matching TRBD2 (6 bases). The germline CDR1 and CDR2 sequences are GTSNPN and SVGIG (reference sequence). V was clipped by 4 bases and J by 5 bases, with 14 bases between them. This CDR3 region has 13 residues.

The sample holds one count of this clone. This chain connects TRBV10-1 to TRBJ2-5; 9 bases are a match to TRBD2. V shed 2 bases and J 4 bases; nucleotides not matched to a gene: 17. Germline loops: CDR1 WNHNN, CDR2 SYGVQD (reference sequence). The CDR3 contains 19 residues. The CDR3 sequence: CASSEVSSGIRKDRETQYF. The CDR3 nucleotides are TGCGCCAGCAGTGAGGTTTCTAGCGGGATACGAAAAGACAGAGAGACCCAGTACTTC.

The rearrangement joins TRBV4-3 to TRBJ2-5; D is unclear. Germline-derived CDR1 and CDR2 are LGHNA and YSLEER. This CDR3 has 15 amino acids. With 4 bases removed from V and 5 bases from J, the gap between germline ends came to 17 bases. The DNA of the CDR3 is TGCGCCAGCAGCCCCCGGACCTTCGATCGGGAGACCCAGTACTTC. It encodes CASSPRTFDRETQYF.

This chain connects TRBV5-1 to TRBJ1-5, with a tentative D call TRBD1 (6 bases). The ends were cut back, 0 bases at V and 6 bases at J, with 10 bases in the middle. The CDR3 loop spans 14 amino acids. The germline CDR1 and CDR2 sequences are SGHRS and YFSETQ. This CDR3 is CASSLGTDGQPQHF. CDR3 in DNA: TGCGCCAGCAGCTTGGGGACAGATGGTCAGCCCCAGCATTTT.

The rearrangement links TRBV6-5 to TRBJ1-6; 8 bases match TRBD1. The CDR3 runs to 14 residues. The V gene end was trimmed by 4 bases and the J gene end by 10 bases; junction bases not matched to a gene: 6. CDR1 is MNHEY, CDR2 SVGAGI, per germline. This CDR3 is CASSSTGGQSPLHF. The DNA for the CDR3 is TGTGCCAGCAGTTCTACAGGGGGTCAATCACCCCTCCACTTT.

This clone has just a few counts. This chain links TRBV11-2 with TRBJ1-2; D unclear. Trimming stripped 5 bases from V and 2 bases from J, with 6 bases between. This CDR3 region has 12 residues. CDR1 and CDR2 from the germline V gene are SGHAT and FQNNGV. In DNA form, the CDR3 reads TGTGCCAGCAGCCACCGGAACTATGGCTACACCTTC. This gives the protein CASSHRNYGYTF.

This chain connects TRBV4-1 to TRBJ2-1; possible D gene TRBD2, 6 bases. This CDR3 has 14 amino acids. V was shortened by 9 bases and J by 0 bases, with 12 bases between the two germline ends. Germline V gene data show CDR1 as MGHRA and CDR2 as YSYEKL. The CDR3 reads CASSSGSSYNEQFF. In DNA, the CDR3 is TGCGCCAGTTCCTCCGGGAGCTCCTACAATGAGCAGTTCTTC.

The V gene is TRBV10-2, the J gene TRBJ1-6; TRBD1 matches at 9 bases. Germline CDR1 WSHSY, CDR2 SAAADI. CDR3 length: 13 residues. V lost 9 bases, J lost 10 bases, and 7 bases stayed unmatched. CDR3 region: CASSSQGASPLHF. In DNA, the CDR3 is TGCGCCAGTTCTTCACAGGGGGCATCACCCCTCCACTTT.

The chain is built from TRBV21-1 and TRBJ2-1; TRBD1, the D gene given by the table, was not confirmed from the DNA. TRBV21-1 is deemed a pseudogene. The CDR3 consists of 17 residues. CDR3 in amino acids: CASSTRSDRSSYNEQFF. In DNA, the CDR3 is TGTGCCAGCAGCACGCGGTCTGACAGGAGCTCCTACAATGAGCAGTTCTTC.

The chain employs TRBV5-4 and TRBJ2-2, with 10 bases identical to TRBD1. V lost 0 bases, J lost 5 bases, and 7 bases stayed unmatched. This CDR3 has 17 residues. Germline CDR1 and CDR2: SGHNT and YYREEE (reference sequence). The CDR3 coding sequence is TGTGCCAGCAGCTTGGCTTGGGGGACAGGGGTGACCGGGGAGCTGTTTTTT. It specifies CASSLAWGTGVTGELFF.

This clone was seen just once. The chain combines TRBV6-5 with TRBJ2-6, with a possible D match to TRBD1 (5 bases). The germline V and J ends were trimmed by 6 bases and 2 bases, with 11 bases remaining between them. From germline, CDR1 is MNHEY and CDR2 SVGAGI. The CDR3 sequence is 15 residues long. The CDR3 sequence is CASSRARAGANVLTF. The DNA of the CDR3 is TGTGCCAGCAGCAGGGCAAGGGCTGGGGCCAACGTCCTGACTTTC.

The chain carries TRBV6-6 and TRBJ1-5; 8 bases are shared with TRBD1. The CDR3 spans 16 residues. Trimming removed 4 bases from V and 0 bases from J; junction bases left unmatched: 5. CDR1 and CDR2 from the germline V gene are MNHNY and SVGAGI (reference sequence). CDR3 sequence (DNA): TGTGCCAGCAGTTCAGGACAGGGCGATAGCAATCAGCCCCAGCATTTT. Translating it yields CASSSGQGDSNQPQHF.